A single sample is the source of the 12 T cell receptor beta chains below, sequenced in a study of blood T cell repertoires in COVID-19. The assay was immunoSEQ multiplex PCR, and TCRdb's table has in-frame clones only and misses some. In the table there are 110,000 or so clones, 84% of which are singletons. The sequencing input was peripheral blood. Receptors originate from a woman in her thirties or forties with acute or convalescent COVID-19.

The gene calls are TRBV9 and TRBJ1-1; a weak D match, TRBD1 (6 bases). Trimming took off 4 bases at V and 0 bases at J, with 13 bases between the two ends. Germline V gene sequence: CDR1 SGDLS, CDR2 YYNGEE. The CDR3 length is 15 residues. The CDR3 nucleotides read TGTGCCAGCAGCAAGGGGGGGCTTATGAACACTGAAGCTTTCTTT. Amino acid sequence: CASSKGGLMNTEAFF.

The chain has TRBV6-5 and TRBJ1-2; weak D call: TRBD1 (5 bases). Trimming removed 0 bases from V and 4 bases from J, with 12 bases in between. Germline V gene lookup returns CDR1 MNHEY and CDR2 SVGAGI. The CDR3 spans 15 residues. This chain's CDR3 is CASSYSTGAIYGYTF. The CDR3 DNA follows: TGTGCCAGCAGTTACTCGACTGGGGCTATCTATGGCTACACCTTC.

V gene TRBV2 combines with J gene TRBJ2-7; 8 nucleotides agree with TRBD2. Germline V CDR1 and CDR2: SNHLY, FYNNEI. The CDR3 consists of 15 residues. Germline trimming cut 4 bases from V and 1 base from J; bases unmatched to any gene: 6. CDR3 DNA sequence: TGTGCCAGCAGTGGAGGGGCGGGGGGATCCTACGAGCAGTACTTC. Translating it yields CASSGGAGGSYEQYF.

This sequence joins TRBV7-8 and TRBJ1-1; 10 bases agree with TRBD1. With V trimmed by 5 bases and J by 4 bases, 4 bases remained unmatched. The CDR3 extends over 14 amino acids. Germline V gives CDR1 SGHVS, CDR2 FQNEAQ. The CDR3 sequence is CASSKGQGPTEAFF. The DNA of the CDR3 is TGTGCCAGCAGCAAGGGACAGGGGCCCACTGAAGCTTTCTTT.

The chain is built from TRBV7-8 and TRBJ2-6; 7 bases map to TRBD1. V shed 1 base and J 0 bases; nucleotides not matched to a gene: 6. The CDR3 sequence is 18 residues long. Per germline, CDR1 SGHVS and CDR2 FQNEAQ. CDR3 DNA sequence: TGTGCCAGCAGCTTAGTTGGGGCAGGGGGCTCTGGGGCCAACGTCCTGACTTTC. Its translation: CASSLVGAGGSGANVLTF.

The rearrangement links TRBV4-1 to TRBJ2-4; 7 bases are shared with TRBD2. CDR3 size: 16 residues. J gave up 3 bases and V 0 bases, and 5 bases lay outside the gene matches. Germline CDR1 is MGHRA and CDR2 is YSYEKL. The CDR3, as DNA: TGCGCCAGCAGCCAAGATGGGGGGGGAATCAAAAACATTCAGTACTTC. Amino acids: CASSQDGGGIKNIQYF.

The chain employs TRBV6-5 and TRBJ1-5; D is undetermined. The V end was cut by 6 bases, the J end by 0 bases, with 6 bases between. The CDR3 contains 13 residues. Germline assignment: CDR1 MNHEY and CDR2 SVGAGI. CDR3 sequence: CASRSNSNQPQHF. In DNA, the CDR3 is TGTGCCAGCAGATCCAATAGCAATCAGCCCCAGCATTTT.

Note on this clone: The sample contains more than one DNA sequence encoding this CDR3. CDR3 nucleotides: TGTGCCAGCAGCTCACAGGGTTACAATGAGCAGTTCTTC. The encoded protein is CASSSQGYNEQFF. The J gene is TRBJ2-1, the V gene TRBV11-3; TRBD1 might be the D (6 bases). Germline V gene data show CDR1 as SGHNT and CDR2 as YENEEA. The CDR3 runs to 13 residues. The ends were cut back, 4 bases at V and 4 bases at J, with 8 bases in the middle.

The chain recombines TRBV7-9 with TRBJ2-7; D perhaps matches TRBD1 (5 bases). Per germline, CDR1 SEHNR and CDR2 FQNEAQ (reference sequence). The CDR3 is 14 amino acids. Trimming stripped 6 bases from V and 0 bases from J, with 12 bases between. The DNA of the CDR3 is TGTGCCAGCAGGGGGTCAGGGAACTCCTACGAGCAGTACTTC. Translation: CASRGSGNSYEQYF. The whole variable domain, filled in from reference TRBV7-9 and TRBJ2-7, reads DTGVSQNPRHKITKRGQNVTFRCDPISEHNRLYWYRQTLGQGPEFLTYFQNEAQLEKSRLLSDRFSAERPKGSFSTLEIQRTEQGDSAMYLCASRGSGNSYEQYFGPGTRLTVT.

CDR3 loop: CASSLSGTEIYGYTF. Written as DNA, the CDR3 is TGTGCCAGCAGTTTATCTGGGACAGAAATATATGGCTACACCTTC. This sequence joins TRBV27 and TRBJ1-2; 7 nucleotides align to TRBD1. Germline V lookup: CDR1 MNHEY, CDR2 SMNVEV (reference sequence). The CDR3 runs 15 residues. V gave up 0 bases and J gave up 5 bases; unmatched junction bases: 6.

This chain connects TRBV10-3 to TRBJ1-2; D may be TRBD1 (6 bases). V was trimmed by 3 bases and J by 2 bases, leaving 13 bases between them. In germline, CDR1 is ENHRY, CDR2 SYGVKD. This CDR3 region has 15 residues. The CDR3 is CAISDPRGGNYGYTF. DNA of the CDR3: TGTGCCATCAGTGATCCGAGGGGGGGGAACTATGGCTACACCTTC.

V is TRBV7-9 and J is TRBJ1-2, with 7 nucleotides matching TRBD1. In germline, CDR1 is SEHNR, CDR2 FQNEAQ (reference sequence). The J segment lost 4 bases and the V segment lost 4 bases, leaving 3 bases of the junction unmatched. CDR3 length: 13 residues. CDR3 protein: CASSSGTAYGYTF. The CDR3, as DNA: TGTGCCAGCAGCTCTGGGACAGCCTATGGCTACACCTTC.